This T cell receptor beta chain was obtained from a study of shared clonotypes between healthy human individuals. Whole-study context: In total, the donors were a couple of women and a few men aged 18 to 49.

Study results and limitations: Non-shared clonotypes were found to have lower generation probabilities than the clonotypes that were shared by all four of the sorted-subset donors. Among donors, clonotype sharing was expected to be affected by sequencing depth.

Measured with immunoSEQ multiplex PCR; TCRdb has only the in-frame clones, and not every one. The table includes fewer than 2.5 million clones, over 85% detected once. Of note for this clone: Its antigen is still unknown.

Trimming stripped 3 bases from V and 9 bases from J, with 12 bases between. The CDR3 is 12 amino acids. Germline CDR1 reads ENHRY; CDR2 reads SYGVKD. This clonotype was obtained from a man younger than 35 in good health. Some clones in this sample may be carry-over from other donors' samples. Sequencing used naive CD4+ T cells from PBMCs. Stated subset: CD45RA+ positively selected. The chain couples TRBV10-3 to TRBJ2-7, with a tentative D call TRBD1 (6 bases). CDR3: CAISEQGVGQYF. CDR3 DNA: TGTGCCATCAGTGAACAGGGAGTTGGGCAGTACTTC.